Sequencing of this TCR beta chain was carried out in a study of naive CD8 T cells in extremely preterm neonates (dated by TCRdb to 2015 to 2018). Some background on the complete study: TCRbeta CDR3 repertoires of sorted naive CD8+ T cells were compared across four age groups: extremely preterm neonates, term neonates, young children and adults. General findings and caveats noted by the study authors: Preterm neonates showed significantly lower iChao1 richness than every other age group (p < 0.05) along with an even clone distribution, indicating a less rich repertoire. Among the limitations the authors pointed out were a small sample size and productive template counts that varied across preterm samples. Preterm neonates shared more CDR3 nucleotide sequences (2.7%) than term neonates (around 0.4%), young children (0.03%) and adults (0.01%). Compared with the older groups, preterm CDR3s were shorter and closer to germline, carrying fewer N additions and showing less junctional trimming. To track T cell development within individuals, the authors urged prospective longitudinal studies of preterm and term neonates.

Five or six elective full-term cesarean deliveries at roughly 36-42 weeks of gestation, with no labor and no rupture of membranes, were the source of the term cord blood. The study left out pregnancies involving fetal demise, active maternal HSV infection or known maternal HIV infection. A FACSAria III cell sorter was used to sort live, Annexin V-negative naive CD8+ T cells (CD3+CD8+CD45RA+CCR7+). Each sample yielded between roughly 20,000 and 110,000 sorted naive CD8+ T cells. Mixed venous-arterial cord blood was collected with preassembled standardized sampling kits. Cord blood stayed at room temperature and was processed within 4 hours after collection. Ficoll-Paque density gradient centrifugation of diluted blood was used to isolate mononuclear cells. Before sorting, mononuclear cells were cryopreserved in around 10% DMSO with about 90% FBS and kept in long-term storage at -150 degrees C. Thawed cells were stained with Annexin V and antibodies against CD3, CD8, CCR7 and CD45RA. The DNeasy Blood and Tissue Kit was used to extract genomic DNA from sorted cell pellets that had been snap-frozen.

CDR1 and CDR2 are drawn from the germline V gene: SGDLS, YYNGEE. Trimming takes 4 bases off V and 6 bases off J; junction bases not matched to a gene: 6. Measured from the cysteine to the phenylalanine, the CDR3 is 15 residues long. This entry keeps only the CDR3 DNA: 45 bases, framed from base 1. Notes on this clone: It lacks a known antigen. Base qualities were left out, and no much larger clone turns up one base away.

A two-step, bias-controlled multiplex PCR was used to amplify TCRbeta CDR3 regions from genomic DNA. The multiplex PCR used primers specific for every TRBV and TRBJ gene segment. TCRbeta repertoire data were generated with the immunoSEQ Assay. On the authors' methods: A relative-frequency ratio and a modified nearest-neighbor algorithm were applied to filter and cluster reads so that closely related sequences were merged. IMGT annotation was the basis for assigning V, D and J genes to CDR3 sequences. Template counts were corrected for PCR amplification bias by normalization and were quantified against synthetic TCR CDR3 analog sequences. Analyses were restricted to unique productive sequences, meaning in-frame CDR3 sequences without stop codons. The immunoSEQ Analyzer software was used to calculate clonality, defined as 1 minus Pielou's evenness, and iChao1 richness. Statistical testing was performed in JMP, using Student's t-test or a non-parametric test depending on Shapiro-Wilk normality results. TCRdb stores this immuneACCESS table with in-frame sequences only. Part of the clones is absent; in the studies checked, under half of the shortfall reflects unresolved V genes, and no reason is known for the rest. D and trimming come from the DNA, and the V and J calls and clone size come from that table. The sample table holds approximately 7,500 clones, of which about 98% were seen once. The ten top clones hold less than 0.4% of the sample.

The clonotype originates from a newborn in good health. This receptor chain uses TRBV9 and TRBJ2-3, with 12 bases in between that match TRBD2. Sequencing was carried out using naive CD8+ T cells from cord blood. The DNA reads as follows: TGTGCCAGCAGCCACCCCACTAGCGGGGGGGATACGCAGTATTTT. It is translated as CASSHPTSGGDTQYF.